What follows are 26 T cell receptor beta chains derived from one specimen sequenced in a study of graft-versus-host responses after intestinal transplantation. Libraries were prepared by immunoSEQ multiplex PCR; TCRdb keeps only in-frame clonotypes and omits some of them. In the table there are more than 12,000 clones, 29% of which are singletons. The sample was alloreactive CD4+ T cells from a mixed lymphocyte reaction culture, taken before intestinal transplant. This sample's subset: CFSE-low proliferating T cells sorted from roughly six-day pre-transplant mixed lymphocyte reaction (GvH or HvG direction). These TCRs come from a human patient who received an intestinal transplant.

This clone qualifies as medium-sized. This chain joins TRBV10-2 and TRBJ2-5; 9 bases map to TRBD1. This CDR3 is 19 amino acids long. Germline CDR1 and CDR2: WSHSY and SAAADI. V was pared by 6 bases and J by 2 bases, with 19 bases of the junction left unmatched. The CDR3 spells CASRGMLPGQGMGQETQYF. In nucleotides, the CDR3 is TGCGCCAGCAGGGGCATGTTGCCGGGACAGGGAATGGGACAAGAGACCCAGTACTTC.

This clone rates as medium-sized (0.01 to 0.1%). The rearrangement joins TRBV2 to TRBJ2-7; D ambiguous. The CDR3 runs to 13 residues. Deletions cut 5 bases from V and 6 bases from J, with 14 bases between. CDR1 is SNHLY, CDR2 FYNNEI, per germline. The CDR3 nucleotides read TGTGCCAGCAGTCCCAGACAATCTACCGAGCAGTACTTC. Amino acids: CASSPRQSTEQYF.

The sample holds a few counts of this clone. The chain employs TRBV18 and TRBJ2-7; 9 positions agree with TRBD2. Trimming took 4 bases from V and 7 from J; bases not matched to a gene: 14. Germline CDR1 KGHSH, CDR2 LQKENI. The CDR3 has 16 residues. CDR3 coding DNA: TGTGCCAGCTCACTCTACCAGACTAGCGGAGGGGGGGAGCAGTACTTC. Residues: CASSLYQTSGGGEQYF.

This clone was observed a handful of times. J is TRBJ1-5 and V is TRBV2, with D maybe TRBD1 (5 bases). This CDR3 has 14 amino acids. Trimming took off 7 bases at V and 0 bases at J, with 10 bases between the two ends. Germline values: CDR1 SNHLY, CDR2 FYNNEI. The CDR3 DNA is TGTGCCAGCATAGAGACAGCTAGCAATCAGCCCCAGCATTTT. As protein: CASIETASNQPQHF.

A few counts support this clone. The rearrangement joins TRBV14 to TRBJ2-2, with 9 bases lining up with TRBD2. The CDR3 runs to 17 residues. The V and J ends lost 8 bases and 8 bases, in that order; junction bases with no gene match: 18. CDR1 is SGHDN, CDR2 FVKESK, per germline. The DNA for the CDR3 is TGTGCCAGCCCCCACATCATAGCGGGAGAACAAGGGGGGGAGCTGTTTTTT. Amino acid sequence: CASPHIIAGEQGGELFF. The full variable domain, completed using reference TRBV14 and TRBJ2-2, is EAGVTQFPSHSVIEKGQTVTLRCDPISGHDNLYWYRRVMGKEIKFLLHFVKESKQDESGMPNNRFLAERTGGTYSTLKVQPAELEDSGVYFCASPHIIAGEQGGELFFGEGSRLTVL.

This clone was counted only a few times. This chain uses TRBV6-5 with TRBJ2-1; D uncertain. CDR3 length equals 13 residues. Germline V gene lookup returns CDR1 MNHEY and CDR2 SVGAGI. V was shortened by 2 bases and J by 8 bases, with 10 bases between the two germline ends. The CDR3 is CASSYLFGYEQFF. The CDR3 nucleotides are TGTGCCAGCAGTTACCTATTCGGCTATGAGCAGTTCTTC.

Only a few counts were recorded for this clone. The chain employs TRBV29-1 and TRBJ2-1, with 9 nucleotides matching TRBD1. The V gene end was trimmed by 6 bases and the J gene end by 2 bases; junction bases not matched to a gene: 5. The length of the CDR3 is 14 residues. Germline V lookup: CDR1 SQVTM, CDR2 ANQGSEA. The DNA for the CDR3 is TGCAGCGTCGATAGACAGGGGGCCTACAATGAGCAGTTCTTC. Its protein product is CSVDRQGAYNEQFF.

The chain is built from TRBV2 and TRBJ2-7, with D uncertain. This CDR3 region has 13 residues. In germline, CDR1 is SNHLY, CDR2 FYNNEI. V shed 4 bases and J shed 6 bases, with 13 bases lying between them. This chain's CDR3 is CASSAMRLVEQYF. DNA of the CDR3: TGTGCCAGCAGTGCCATGAGGTTGGTCGAGCAGTACTTC.

V and J are TRBV11-2 and TRBJ2-7, with D perhaps matching TRBD1 or TRBD2 (5 bases each). The CDR3 covers 13 residues. Trimming removed 1 base from V and 3 bases from J, with 7 bases in between. From germline, CDR1 is SGHAT and CDR2 FQNNGV. The CDR3 DNA reads TGTGCCAGCAGCTTAGTGGGGGACTACGAGCAGTACTTC. As protein: CASSLVGDYEQYF.

To note about this clone: A much larger clone differs by one base, so this may be a read error. The V and J genes are TRBV6-5 and TRBJ2-7; D might be TRBD1 or TRBD2, each matching 5 bases. Germline loops: CDR1 MNHEY, CDR2 SVGAGI. CDR3 length: 11 residues. The CDR3, as DNA: TGTGCCAGCACCCGGGGCTACGGGCAGTACTTC. Amino acid sequence: CASTRGYGQYF.

This sequence joins TRBV5-4 and TRBJ1-6, with D maybe TRBD1 (6 bases). Germline V gene lookup returns CDR1 SGHNT and CDR2 YYREEE (reference sequence). The CDR3 loop spans 15 amino acids. V was shortened by 3 bases and J by 1 base, with 8 bases between the two germline ends. This chain's CDR3 is CASSYRASYNSPLHF. The CDR3 bases are TGTGCCAGCAGCTACAGGGCATCCTATAATTCACCCCTCCACTTT.

This clone showed up many times. One end of the junction fails to match germline, which may point to a read error. This sample includes further DNA sequences coding for the same CDR3. This chain uses TRBV5-1 with TRBJ1-2; possible D gene TRBD1, 5 bases. Germline V gene sequence: CDR1 SGHRS, CDR2 YFSETQ. There are 14 residues in the CDR3. CDR3 bases: TGTGCCAGCAGCTTGGGGGTACCAGGCTATGGCTACACCTTC. The encoded protein is CASSLGVPGYGYTF.

The chain is built from TRBV7-2 and TRBJ2-7, with 11 bases fitting TRBD2. This CDR3 is built from 13 residues. The V gene's germline CDR1 is SGHTA and CDR2 FQGNSA. J gave up 7 bases and V 7 bases, and 6 bases lay outside the gene matches. CDR3 region: CASTETSGEEQYF. As DNA, the CDR3 is TGTGCCAGCACCGAGACTAGCGGGGAAGAGCAGTACTTC.

In its sample, this clone was seen a few times. This rearrangement joins TRBV5-4 to TRBJ1-2; 7 bases line up with TRBD1. The CDR3 length is 14 residues. CDR1 and CDR2 (germline): SGHNT, YYREEE (reference sequence). Trimming took 0 bases from V and 5 from J; bases not matched to a gene: 4. The CDR3 protein is CASSLDRGWYGYTF. DNA of the CDR3: TGTGCCAGCAGCTTGGACAGGGGATGGTATGGCTACACCTTC.

The chain carries TRBV28 and TRBJ2-5; D is undetermined. Germline V gives CDR1 MDHEN, CDR2 SYDVKM. Trimming left V 2 bases short and J 11 bases short, with 15 bases between. The CDR3 is 13 amino acids. The CDR3 here is CASSLKLSLEQYF. CDR3 nucleotides: TGTGCCAGCAGTTTAAAACTTTCCCTAGAGCAGTACTTC.

The V gene is TRBV28, the J gene TRBJ2-6, with a tentative D call TRBD2 (6 bases). V was pared by 3 bases and J by 0 bases, with 9 bases between. Per the germline V gene, CDR1 is MDHEN and CDR2 is SYDVKM. The CDR3 loop spans 16 amino acids. The CDR3 bases are TGTGCCAGCAGTTTTCTCGGGGGCTCTGGGGCCAACGTCCTGACTTTC. This translates into CASSFLGGSGANVLTF.

V is TRBV28 and J is TRBJ2-1; possibly TRBD2 for D (5 bases). Germline CDR1 and CDR2: MDHEN and SYDVKM. Trimming removed 6 bases at V and 0 bases at J, with 6 bases between. The CDR3 has 13 residues. This CDR3 reads CASRGSSYNEQFF. The DNA for the CDR3 is TGTGCCAGCAGGGGGAGCTCCTACAATGAGCAGTTCTTC.

The chain employs TRBV7-9 and TRBJ2-7; D ambiguous. CDR3 size: 11 residues. Germline CDR1 reads SEHNR; CDR2 reads FQNEAQ (reference sequence). Trimming removed 5 bases at V and 2 bases at J, with 4 bases between. CDR3 sequence reads: CASSGTYEQYF. CDR3 DNA sequence: TGTGCCAGCAGCGGGACCTACGAGCAGTACTTC.

The rearrangement joins TRBV25-1 to TRBJ1-2; 7 nucleotides agree with TRBD1. The trim removed 5 bases at V and 8 bases at J, leaving 8 bases unmatched. The CDR3 has 13 amino acids. CDR1 and CDR2 from the germline V gene are MGHDK and SYGVNS. The CDR3 here is CASSYDRGRGYTF. As DNA, the CDR3 is TGTGCCAGCAGTTACGATAGGGGGCGGGGCTACACCTTC.

This clone was seen a handful of times. This chain uses TRBV5-1 with TRBJ2-1; 11 nucleotides align to TRBD2. The V and J ends lost 5 bases and 5 bases, in that order; junction bases with no gene match: 9. Looked up from germline, CDR1 is SGHRS and CDR2 is YFSETQ. This CDR3 spans 16 amino acids. CDR3 bases: TGCGCCAGCAGAGCGCCGGGACTAGCGGCCAACAATGAGCAGTTCTTC. As protein: CASRAPGLAANNEQFF.

This clone was detected a few times. The J gene is TRBJ1-2, the V gene TRBV7-9, with 10 bases matching TRBD1. From germline, CDR1 is SEHNR and CDR2 FQNEAQ (reference sequence). The CDR3 consists of 14 residues. V shed 5 bases and J 2 bases; nucleotides not matched to a gene: 2. In DNA, the CDR3 is TGTGCCAGCAGCCTGGGACAGGGGAACTATGGCTACACCTTC. It yields the protein CASSLGQGNYGYTF.

V gene TRBV19 combines with J gene TRBJ2-7; 8 positions agree with TRBD2. Germline CDR1 LNHDA, CDR2 SQIVND (reference sequence). J lost 2 bases, V lost 5 bases, and 8 bases had no gene match. CDR3 size: 15 residues. The CDR3 loop is CASSATSGQTYEQYF. The CDR3 DNA sequence: TGTGCCAGTAGTGCTACTAGCGGACAAACCTACGAGCAGTACTTC.

The V and J genes are TRBV7-6 and TRBJ2-7; 7 bases map to TRBD2. Trimming at V came to 2 bases and at J to 2 bases, leaving 0 bases not matched to a gene. The CDR3 is 13 residues long. In germline, CDR1 is SGHVS, CDR2 FNYEAQ. The CDR3 sequence is CASSLLAAYEQYF. The CDR3 nucleotides are TGTGCCAGCAGCTTACTAGCGGCCTACGAGCAGTACTTC.

This clone has only a few counts. This chain's CDR3 is CASSYSAGGHTEAFF. CDR3 nucleotides: TGTGCCAGCAGTTACTCGGCAGGGGGCCATACTGAAGCTTTCTTT. V usage is TRBV6-9 and J usage is TRBJ1-1; 8 bases agree with TRBD1. The junction had 8 bases not matched to a gene; V was cut back by 3 bases and J by 5 bases. The CDR3 consists of 15 residues. The germline gives CDR1 MNHGY, CDR2 SVAAGI.

As for this clone: Mismatch with germline at one junction end may stem from a read error. The rearrangement links TRBV4-2 to TRBJ1-1, with 7 bases identical to TRBD1. This CDR3 comprises 14 residues. Germline V gene lookup returns CDR1 LGHNA and CDR2 YNFKEQ. The CDR3 protein is CASGQDRGGGLAFF. The CDR3 nucleotides are TGTGCCAGCGGCCAAGACCGCGGAGGGGGCTTAGCTTTCTTT.

The sample holds a few counts of this clone. The CDR3 spells CASSQGRSTEAFF. CDR3 in DNA: TGTGCCAGCTCACAGGGGAGGAGCACTGAAGCTTTCTTT. The V gene is TRBV18, the J gene TRBJ1-1; a possible D gene is TRBD1 (5 bases). Germline loops: CDR1 KGHSH, CDR2 LQKENI. CDR3 size: 13 residues. Trimming left V 4 bases short and J 4 bases short, with 10 bases between.